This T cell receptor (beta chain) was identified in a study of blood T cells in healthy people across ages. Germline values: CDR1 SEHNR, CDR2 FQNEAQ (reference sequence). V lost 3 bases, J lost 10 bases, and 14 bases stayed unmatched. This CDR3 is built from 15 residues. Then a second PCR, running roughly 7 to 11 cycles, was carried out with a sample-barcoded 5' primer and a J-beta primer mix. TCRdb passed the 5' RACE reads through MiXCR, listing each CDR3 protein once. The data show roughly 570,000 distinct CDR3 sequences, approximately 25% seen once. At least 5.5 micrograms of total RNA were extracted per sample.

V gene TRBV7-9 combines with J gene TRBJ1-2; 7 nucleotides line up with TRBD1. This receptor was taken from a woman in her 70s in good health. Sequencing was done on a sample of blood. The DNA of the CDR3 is TGTGCCAGCAGCTTCCCCCAGGGACAGTTATTAGACTACACCTTC. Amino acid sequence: CASSFPQGQLLDYTF.